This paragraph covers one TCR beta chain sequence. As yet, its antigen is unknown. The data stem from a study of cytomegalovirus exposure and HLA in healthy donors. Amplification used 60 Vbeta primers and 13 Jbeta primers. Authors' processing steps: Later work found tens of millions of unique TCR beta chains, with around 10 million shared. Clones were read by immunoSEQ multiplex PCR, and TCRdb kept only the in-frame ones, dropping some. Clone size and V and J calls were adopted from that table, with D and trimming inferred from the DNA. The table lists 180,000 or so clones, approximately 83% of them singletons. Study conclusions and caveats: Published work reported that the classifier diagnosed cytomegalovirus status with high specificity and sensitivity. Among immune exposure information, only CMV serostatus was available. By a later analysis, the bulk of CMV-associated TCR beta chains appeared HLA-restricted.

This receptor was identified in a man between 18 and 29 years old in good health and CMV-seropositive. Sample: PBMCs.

The CDR3: CAIMGEQGREQETQYF. The CDR3 DNA follows: TGTGCCATCATGGGTGAACAGGGTCGAGAACAAGAGACCCAGTACTTC. J is TRBJ2-5 and V is TRBV10-3; tentatively, D is TRBD1 (6 bases). The V and J ends lost 7 bases and 2 bases respectively, with 20 bases between them. Germline V lookup: CDR1 ENHRY, CDR2 SYGVKD. This CDR3 has 16 amino acids.